The clone carrying this T cell receptor (beta chain) came up a few times. Germline CDR1 SGHTA, CDR2 FQGNSA. Trimming took off 3 bases at V and 3 bases at J, with 14 bases between the two ends. The CDR3 has 15 amino acids. Some clones are missing from TCRdb's copy, which holds only in-frame ones; the method was immunoSEQ multiplex PCR. This table holds 35,000 to 45,000 clones, 60% to 80% found once. The data belong to a study of radiotherapy plus CTLA-4 blockade in lung cancer. Patients in the study, people with chemo-refractory metastatic non-small-cell lung cancer, received focal radiation plus ipilimumab CTLA-4 blockade.

The genes are TRBV7-2 and TRBJ1-2, with D unresolved. The TCR comes from a human donor with non-small cell lung cancer whose response to radiotherapy plus ipilimumab could not be evaluated. Here the sequenced sample was peripheral blood, taken from a patient treated with radiotherapy plus ipilimumab. For the CDR3, the DNA is TGTGCCAGCAGCTTGGCGGGAGATCCCTACTATGGCTACACCTTC. This sequence encodes CASSLAGDPYYGYTF.